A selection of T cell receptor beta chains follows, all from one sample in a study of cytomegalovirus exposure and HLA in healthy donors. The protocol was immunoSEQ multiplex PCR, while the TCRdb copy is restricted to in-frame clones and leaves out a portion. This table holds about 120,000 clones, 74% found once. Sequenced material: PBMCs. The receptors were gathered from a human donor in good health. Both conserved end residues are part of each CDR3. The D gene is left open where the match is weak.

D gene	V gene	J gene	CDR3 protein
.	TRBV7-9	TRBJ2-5	CASSSGLDPQETQYF
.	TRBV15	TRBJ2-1	CATSRETPGGKQFF
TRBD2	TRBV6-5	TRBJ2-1	CASSYGGGTTYNEQFF
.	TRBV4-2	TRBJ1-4	CASSQPTDGNEKLFF
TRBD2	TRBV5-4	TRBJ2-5	CASSRGGSYQETQYF
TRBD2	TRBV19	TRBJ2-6	CASSMGGARAGANVLTF
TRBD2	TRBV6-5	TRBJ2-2	CASSRGLLTTGELFF
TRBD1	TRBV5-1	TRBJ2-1	CASSRLTGGTGEQFF
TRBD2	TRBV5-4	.	CAARPAGPIISYEQYF
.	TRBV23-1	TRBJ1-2	CASSQLGGYSHGYTF
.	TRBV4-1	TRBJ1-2	CASKPLGGSAYYGYTF
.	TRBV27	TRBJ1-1	CASSLNSYTEAFF
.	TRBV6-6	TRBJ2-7	CASSYTRTYEQYF
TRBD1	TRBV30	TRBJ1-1	CAWSMKGASNTEAFF
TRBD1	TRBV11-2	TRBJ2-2	CASSLGQGINTGELFF
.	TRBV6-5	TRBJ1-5	CASSYSGAGQPQHF
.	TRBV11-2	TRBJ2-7	CASSFRSSEQYF
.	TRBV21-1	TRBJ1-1	CASTRYLMRDTEAFF
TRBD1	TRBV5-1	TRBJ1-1	CASRLDRGGTEAFF
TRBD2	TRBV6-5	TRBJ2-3	CASRTSGATDTQYF
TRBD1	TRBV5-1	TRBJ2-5	CASSVGTGRNSRKGETQYF
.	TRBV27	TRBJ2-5	CASSFVGSAETQYF
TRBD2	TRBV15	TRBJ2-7	CATGSPGGLIYEQYF
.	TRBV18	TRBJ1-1	CASSRDTEAFF
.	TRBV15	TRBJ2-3	CATSELGLGADTQYF
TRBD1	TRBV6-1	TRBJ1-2	CASRRDRNNYGYTF
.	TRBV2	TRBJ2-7	CASPKSQAQPYEQYF
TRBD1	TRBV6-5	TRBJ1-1	CASSYGTAMNTEAFF
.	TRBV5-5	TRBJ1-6	CASSLDSSSPLHF
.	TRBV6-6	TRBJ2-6	CASSPPPVSGANVLTF
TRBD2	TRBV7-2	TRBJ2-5	CASRTSGGAVAETQYF
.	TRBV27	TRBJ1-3	CASSEARFSGNTIYF
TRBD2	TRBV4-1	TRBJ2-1	CASSQRSLAGGPNEQFF
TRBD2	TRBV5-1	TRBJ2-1	CASSRGVAGGRNEQFF
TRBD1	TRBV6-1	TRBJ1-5	CASRETGQGGQPQHF
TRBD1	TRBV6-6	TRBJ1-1	CASSSSGTGITEAFF
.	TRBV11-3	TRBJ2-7	CASSLGPRGEQYF
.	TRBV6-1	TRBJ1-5	CASSQGTQGVQPQHF
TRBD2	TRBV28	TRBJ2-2	CASSSGPGLGAGELFF
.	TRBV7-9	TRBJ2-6	CASSPRGGANVLTF
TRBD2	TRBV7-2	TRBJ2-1	CASSLERGVYNEQFF
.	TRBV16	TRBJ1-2	CASSKAGRVDGYTF
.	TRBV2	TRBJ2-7	CASSEAKQVNYEQYF
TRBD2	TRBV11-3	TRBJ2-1	CASSLGGLANNEQFF
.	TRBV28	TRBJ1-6	CASSYLRVRNSPLHF
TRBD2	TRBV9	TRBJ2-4	CASSVLPMGLGNTKNIQYF
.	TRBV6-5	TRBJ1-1	CASSYFDSLTEAFF
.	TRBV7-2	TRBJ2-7	CASSLGTQGPYEQYF
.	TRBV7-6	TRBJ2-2	CASQTTNTGELFF
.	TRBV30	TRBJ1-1	CAWSFMNTEAFF
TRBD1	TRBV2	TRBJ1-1	CASSEAPGQGIPEAFF
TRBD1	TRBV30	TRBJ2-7	CAWSAANRGRYEQYF
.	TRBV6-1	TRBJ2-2	CASSARHLNTGELFF
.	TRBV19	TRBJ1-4	CASRQINEKLFF
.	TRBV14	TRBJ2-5	CASSQLGGRETQYF
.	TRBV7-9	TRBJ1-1	CASSTPRDTEAFF
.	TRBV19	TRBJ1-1	CASSIKRGPTPEAFF